The clone carrying this TCR beta chain was found many times. After removal of 5 bases from V and 7 bases from J, the junction contained 5 bases not matched to a gene. The CDR3 length is 12 residues. Germline V lookup: CDR1 SGHTA, CDR2 FQGNSA. The sample is drawn from a study of Graves' ophthalmopathy and Graves' hyperthyroidism. Study context: Investigators collected peripheral blood at initial diagnosis, before any treatment was given.

Beta-chain TCR CDR3 regions were amplified from RNA transcripts. First-round RT-PCR employed HTBI primers, with a second-round multiplex PCR after it. TCRdb processed the multiplex PCR reads anew with MiXCR; each CDR3 protein has one entry. The sample records 400,000 to 450,000 distinct CDR3 sequences, 20% to 25% being singletons. Only newly diagnosed hyperthyroidism patients aged 18 to 65, with under 2 months' duration, were enrolled. Researchers turned away patients with other autoimmune diseases, uncontrolled infections, pregnancy or lactation. The authors diagnosed from clinical symptoms, serum thyroxine, TRAb, thyroid ultrasound and orbital computed tomography.

This sequence originates from a woman aged 18-35 years with stable Graves' hyperthyroidism. Material for sequencing was peripheral blood. The V gene is TRBV7-2, the J gene TRBJ2-7, with 7 bases aligning to TRBD1. The CDR3, as DNA: TGTGCCAGCAGCCAGACAGGGTGGGAGCAGTACTTC. Protein: CASSQTGWEQYF.